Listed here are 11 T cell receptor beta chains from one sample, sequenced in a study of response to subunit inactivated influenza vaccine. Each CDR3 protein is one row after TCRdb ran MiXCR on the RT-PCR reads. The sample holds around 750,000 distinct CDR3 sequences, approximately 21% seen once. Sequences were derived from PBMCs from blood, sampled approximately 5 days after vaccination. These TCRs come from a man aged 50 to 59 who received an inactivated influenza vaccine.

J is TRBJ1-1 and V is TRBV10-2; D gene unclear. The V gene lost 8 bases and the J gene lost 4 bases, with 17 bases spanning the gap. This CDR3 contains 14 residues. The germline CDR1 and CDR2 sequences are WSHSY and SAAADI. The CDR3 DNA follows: TGCGCCAGCGCGCGGTGGTCAGTGGGCACTGAAGCTTTCTTT. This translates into CASARWSVGTEAFF.

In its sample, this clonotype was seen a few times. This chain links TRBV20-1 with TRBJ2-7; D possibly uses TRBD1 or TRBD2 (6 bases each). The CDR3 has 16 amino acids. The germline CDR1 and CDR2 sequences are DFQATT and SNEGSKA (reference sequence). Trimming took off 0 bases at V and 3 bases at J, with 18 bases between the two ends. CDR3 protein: CSARDKGGFTVYEQYF. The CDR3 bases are TGCAGTGCTAGAGATAAGGGGGGCTTTACCGTCTACGAGCAGTACTTC.

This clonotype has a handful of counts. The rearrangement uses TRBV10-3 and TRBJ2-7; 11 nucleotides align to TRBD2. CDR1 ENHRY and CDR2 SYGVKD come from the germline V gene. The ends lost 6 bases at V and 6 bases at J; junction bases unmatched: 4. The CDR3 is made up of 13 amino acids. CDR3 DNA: TGTGCCATCAGAGCTAGCGGGGGGACCGAGCAGTACTTC. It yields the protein CAIRASGGTEQYF.

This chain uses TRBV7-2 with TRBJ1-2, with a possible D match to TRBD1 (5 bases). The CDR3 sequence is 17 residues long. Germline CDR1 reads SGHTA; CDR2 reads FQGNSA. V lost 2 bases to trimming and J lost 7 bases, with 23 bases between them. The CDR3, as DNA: TGTGCCAGCAGCTTATTGCCGGGGCGCTACTCCTATGGTGGCTACACCTTC. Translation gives CASSLLPGRYSYGGYTF.

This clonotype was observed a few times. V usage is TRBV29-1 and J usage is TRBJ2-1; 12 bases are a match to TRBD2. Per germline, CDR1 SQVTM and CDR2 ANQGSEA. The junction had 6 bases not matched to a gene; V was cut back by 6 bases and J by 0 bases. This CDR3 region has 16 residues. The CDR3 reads CSVAGLAGFSYNEQFF. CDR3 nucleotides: TGCAGCGTGGCGGGACTAGCGGGCTTCTCCTACAATGAGCAGTTCTTC.

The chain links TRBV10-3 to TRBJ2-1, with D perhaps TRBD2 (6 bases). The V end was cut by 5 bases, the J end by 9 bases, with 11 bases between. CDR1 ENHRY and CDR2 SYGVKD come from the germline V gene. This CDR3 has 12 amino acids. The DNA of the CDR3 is TGTGCCATCAGTCATGCGGGGAGTGAGCAGTTCTTC. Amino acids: CAISHAGSEQFF.

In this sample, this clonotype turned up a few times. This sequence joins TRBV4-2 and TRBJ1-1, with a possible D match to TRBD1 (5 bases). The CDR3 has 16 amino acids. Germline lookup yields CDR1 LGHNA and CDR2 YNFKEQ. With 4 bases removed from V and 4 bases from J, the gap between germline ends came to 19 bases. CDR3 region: CASSPISAAGSTEAFF. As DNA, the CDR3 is TGTGCCAGCAGCCCTATATCGGCGGCAGGGAGCACTGAAGCTTTCTTT.

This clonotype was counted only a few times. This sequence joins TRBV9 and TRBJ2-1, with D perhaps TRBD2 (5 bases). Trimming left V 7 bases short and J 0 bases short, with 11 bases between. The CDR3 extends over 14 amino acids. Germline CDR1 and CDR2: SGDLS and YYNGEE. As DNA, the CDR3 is TGTGCCAGCCGGCCTGCGGGCTCCTACAATGAGCAGTTCTTC. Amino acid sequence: CASRPAGSYNEQFF.

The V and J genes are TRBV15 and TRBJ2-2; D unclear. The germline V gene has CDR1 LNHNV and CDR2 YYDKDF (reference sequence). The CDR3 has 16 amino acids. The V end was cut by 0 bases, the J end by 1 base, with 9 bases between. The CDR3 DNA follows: TGTGCCACCAGCAGAGATCCCCCGGGGAACACCGGGGAGCTGTTTTTT. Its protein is CATSRDPPGNTGELFF.

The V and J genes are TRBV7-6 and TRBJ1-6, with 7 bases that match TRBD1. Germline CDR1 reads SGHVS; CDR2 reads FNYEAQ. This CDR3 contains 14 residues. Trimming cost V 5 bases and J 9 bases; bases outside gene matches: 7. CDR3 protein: CASSQTGNGSPLHF. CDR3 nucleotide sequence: TGTGCCAGCAGCCAGACAGGGAACGGTTCACCCCTCCACTTT.

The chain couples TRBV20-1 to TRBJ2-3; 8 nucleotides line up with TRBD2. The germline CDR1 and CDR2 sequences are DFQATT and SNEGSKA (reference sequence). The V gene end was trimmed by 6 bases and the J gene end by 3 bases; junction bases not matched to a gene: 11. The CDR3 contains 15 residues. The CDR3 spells CSAQFVAGRTDTQYF. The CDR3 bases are TGCAGTGCACAGTTTGTAGCGGGGAGAACAGATACGCAGTATTTT.